Presented here are 20 T cell receptor beta chains from one specimen sequenced in a study of blood T cell repertoires in COVID-19. This table comes from immunoSEQ multiplex PCR, and its TCRdb copy is limited to in-frame clones, with some not included. The sample lists about 250,000 clones; 86% were seen once. Sequencing input: PBMCs or T cells enriched from blood (not recorded which). The receptors stem from a man between 40 and 49 years old who had recovered from COVID-19.

The chain recombines TRBV7-8 with TRBJ2-1; 7 positions match TRBD1. The CDR3 totals 16 residues. The ends lost 1 base at V and 10 bases at J; junction bases unmatched: 13. Germline V CDR1 and CDR2: SGHVS, FQNEAQ. The CDR3, as DNA: TGTGCCAGCAGCTTAGGTACAGAGACAGGGTATTTGGAGCAGTTCTTC. Translating gives CASSLGTETGYLEQFF.

The table lists this clone with a count of one. The chain has TRBV9 and TRBJ1-4, with D hard to call. The V end lost 2 bases, the J end lost 8 bases, and 10 bases lay between the germline ends. The CDR3 has 13 residues. CDR1 SGDLS and CDR2 YYNGEE come from the germline V gene. The CDR3 sequence: CASSVRPGEKLFF. In DNA form, the CDR3 reads TGTGCCAGCAGCGTCCGACCAGGCGAAAAACTGTTTTTT.

The chain couples TRBV5-5 to TRBJ2-2; D is unresolved. CDR3 size: 16 residues. V was shortened by 3 bases and J by 3 bases, with 15 bases between the two germline ends. CDR1 and CDR2 from the germline V gene are SGHKS and YYEKEE (reference sequence). CDR3 DNA sequence: TGTGCCAGCAGCTCTACTCCGTCACCTGACACCGGGGAGCTGTTTTTT. Its translation: CASSSTPSPDTGELFF. Using reference TRBV5-5 and TRBJ2-2 for the parts outside the CDR3, the full variable domain is DAGVTQSPTHLIKTRGQQVTLRCSPISGHKSVSWYQQVLGQGPQFIFQYYEKEERGRGNFPDRFSARQFPNYSSELNVNALLLGDSALYLCASSSTPSPDTGELFFGEGSRLTVL.

The rearrangement uses TRBV5-4 and TRBJ2-1; 8 bases map to TRBD1. Trimming cost V 1 base and J 6 bases; bases outside gene matches: 6. Germline CDR1 is SGHNT and CDR2 is YYREEE (reference sequence). The CDR3 runs to 15 residues. The CDR3 nucleotides read TGTGCCAGCAGCTTGAGGACAGGGCGGGGCAATGAGCAGTTCTTC. Amino acid sequence: CASSLRTGRGNEQFF.

The rearrangement uses TRBV6-5 and TRBJ1-6, with D tentatively TRBD1 (5 bases). Germline V gene data show CDR1 as MNHEY and CDR2 as SVGAGI. V was clipped by 6 bases and J by 5 bases, with 11 bases between them. The CDR3 is made up of 14 amino acids. As DNA, the CDR3 is TGTGCCAGCAGCATCCCAGGGAATAATTCACCCCTCCACTTT. This encodes CASSIPGNNSPLHF.

This clone was counted between two and nine times. The chain carries TRBV3-1 (or the pseudogene TRBV3-2) and TRBJ2-2, with 10 bases matching TRBD1. V lost 4 bases to trimming and J lost 4 bases; unmatched junction nucleotides: 3. This CDR3 region has 15 residues. Germline V gene sequence: CDR1 LGHDT, CDR2 YNNKEL (reference sequence). The CDR3 nucleotides read TGTGCCAGCAGCCCCCGGGACAGGGGCACCGGGGAGCTGTTTTTT. It yields the protein CASSPRDRGTGELFF.

The chain couples TRBV6-2 or TRBV6-3 to TRBJ2-1; a possible D gene is TRBD2 (5 bases). The CDR3 length is 14 residues. Trimming removed 3 bases at V and 7 bases at J, with 13 bases between. Germline-derived CDR1 and CDR2 are MNHEY and SVGEGT. The CDR3 spells CASSYPGFVNEQFF. CDR3 DNA sequence: TGTGCCAGCAGTTATCCGGGGTTCGTGAATGAGCAGTTCTTC.

The genes are TRBV29-1 and TRBJ2-1; TRBD2 matches at 12 bases. Germline-derived CDR1 and CDR2 are SQVTM and ANQGSEA. The CDR3 has 13 amino acids. Trimming at V came to 7 bases and at J to 7 bases, leaving 5 bases not matched to a gene. The CDR3 nucleotides read TGCAGCGCGGGACTAGCGGGCGGAAATGAGCAGTTCTTC. It yields the protein CSAGLAGGNEQFF.

This rearrangement joins TRBV28 to TRBJ1-2; 8 positions agree with TRBD1. V lost 7 bases, J lost 4 bases, and 8 bases stayed unmatched. The germline CDR1 and CDR2 sequences are MDHEN and SYDVKM. CDR3 size: 14 residues. CDR3 sequence: CASNHGQGLYGYTF. CDR3 in DNA: TGTGCCAGCAACCACGGACAGGGCCTCTATGGCTACACCTTC.

The V call is TRBV19, the J call TRBJ1-2; D is unclear. Germline V gene data show CDR1 as LNHDA and CDR2 as SQIVND (reference sequence). The CDR3 runs 15 residues. Trimming stripped 2 bases from V and 5 bases from J, with 15 bases between. CDR3 DNA: TGTGCCAGTAGTATACAGGCTGGCGCTACGTATGGCTACACCTTC. It codes for CASSIQAGATYGYTF.

The CDR3: CSVGQGSGLEQYF. CDR3 bases: TGCAGCGTGGGACAGGGAAGCGGGTTGGAGCAGTACTTC. The chain is built from TRBV29-1 and TRBJ2-7; the match to TRBD1 covers 9 bases. V was clipped by 6 bases and J by 7 bases; unmatched bases: 10. CDR3 length: 13 residues. CDR1 is SQVTM, CDR2 ANQGSEA, per germline.

The chain links TRBV10-3 to TRBJ2-1; 10 nucleotides line up with TRBD2. Germline assignment: CDR1 ENHRY and CDR2 SYGVKD. This CDR3 has 14 residues. The V segment lost 6 bases and the J segment 8 bases; nucleotides outside the gene matches: 7. The CDR3 coding sequence is TGTGCCATCAGGTTCGAGCGGGGGGGATATGAGCAGTTCTTC. Protein product: CAIRFERGGYEQFF.

The chain has TRBV2 and TRBJ2-7; TRBD2 matches 7 bases. The CDR3 runs to 14 residues. Unmatched junction bases numbered 10, after V lost 11 bases and J lost 0 bases. CDR1 and CDR2 from the germline V gene are SNHLY and FYNNEI. The CDR3 coding sequence is TGTGCCGCGGGGGACCCGACACTCTCCTACGAGCAGTACTTC. Encoded protein: CAAGDPTLSYEQYF.

The chain employs TRBV27 and TRBJ2-7; TRBD2 agrees at 9 bases. Per germline, CDR1 MNHEY and CDR2 SMNVEV (reference sequence). The CDR3 consists of 15 residues. V was pared by 5 bases and J by 3 bases, with 8 bases of the junction left unmatched. CDR3 region: CASSPRLAGRYEQYF. CDR3 DNA: TGTGCCAGCAGTCCCCGGCTAGCGGGACGCTACGAGCAGTACTTC.

This clone was counted a single time. The chain couples TRBV7-6 to TRBJ1-5, with D perhaps TRBD1 (5 bases). The CDR3 has 15 amino acids. Germline V CDR1 and CDR2: SGHVS, FNYEAQ. Deletions cut 5 bases from V and 4 bases from J, with 15 bases between. The CDR3 region is CASSPDTGINQPQHF. Here the CDR3 DNA reads TGTGCCAGCAGCCCGGACACTGGAATAAATCAGCCCCAGCATTTT.

The J gene is TRBJ2-3, the V gene TRBV21-1; the listed D gene, TRBD1, was not tested against the DNA. TRBV21-1 is a pseudogene. The CDR3 extends over 23 amino acids. The CDR3 coding sequence is TGTGCCAGCAGCAAGGGAGCGGAACGTAGGGGGCAACCTACCGCTCAGAACACAGATACGCAGTATTTT. This sequence encodes CASSKGAERRGQPTAQNTDTQYF.

The rearrangement joins TRBV28 to TRBJ1-2, with D possibly being TRBD1 (5 bases). This CDR3 has 15 amino acids. Germline CDR1 is MDHEN and CDR2 is SYDVKM. With 4 bases removed from V and 6 bases from J, the gap between germline ends came to 18 bases. The CDR3 sequence is CASSSGTLSGDGYTF. The CDR3 DNA reads as TGTGCCAGCAGTTCTGGGACCCTCAGCGGGGATGGCTACACCTTC.

This chain links TRBV11-3 with TRBJ1-1, with D tentatively TRBD1 (5 bases). Between the trimmed V and J ends, which lost 4 bases and 3 bases, there was a span of 15 bases. Germline assignment: CDR1 SGHNT and CDR2 YENEEA. The CDR3 extends over 15 amino acids. The CDR3 loop is CASSSSGLSDTEAFF. The CDR3, as DNA: TGTGCCAGCAGCTCTTCGGGACTCTCGGACACTGAAGCTTTCTTT.

The chain uses TRBV7-2 and TRBJ2-7; D call uncertain. V lost 6 bases and J lost 0, with 12 bases in between. The CDR3 extends over 14 amino acids. Germline CDR1 reads SGHTA; CDR2 reads FQGNSA. The CDR3 nucleotides read TGTGCCAGCAGTCAAACGCGAGTCTCCTACGAGCAGTACTTC. Amino acids: CASSQTRVSYEQYF.

The chain employs TRBV2 and TRBJ2-7; TRBD1 aligns across 8 bases. Germline CDR1 and CDR2: SNHLY and FYNNEI. This CDR3 region has 14 residues. J gave up 2 bases and V 3 bases, and 3 bases lay outside the gene matches. CDR3 DNA sequence: TGTGCCAGCAGTGACCGGGACAGGACCTACGAGCAGTACTTC. Its translation: CASSDRDRTYEQYF. The full variable domain, its missing parts supplied by reference TRBV2 and TRBJ2-7, is EPEVTQTPSHQVTQMGQEVILRCVPISNHLYFYWYRQILGQKVEFLVSFYNNEISEKSEIFDDQFSVERPDGSNFTLKIRSTKLEDSAMYFCASSDRDRTYEQYFGPGTRLTVT.